The 6 T cell receptor beta chains below come from one sample, sequenced in a study of T cell responses to AZD1222 COVID-19 vaccine. The repertoire was sequenced with immunoSEQ multiplex PCR; TCRdb's copy has only in-frame clones and lacks some. Found here are approximately 130,000 clones, about 94% of them singletons; the top ten hold around 0.91%. This sample comprised peripheral blood, obtained on day 0 of AZD1222 vaccination. These receptors came from an adult in good health.

This sequence joins TRBV19 and TRBJ2-2, with D perhaps TRBD2 (6 bases). From germline, CDR1 is LNHDA and CDR2 SQIVND (reference sequence). V gave up 3 bases and J gave up 7 bases, with 18 bases separating them. This CDR3 has 16 amino acids. The CDR3 reads CASSMDGGAFIGELFF. The CDR3 DNA follows: TGTGCCAGTAGTATGGACGGCGGGGCGTTCATCGGGGAGCTGTTTTTT.

CDR3: CASRGTGSRPRERYGYTF. Written as DNA, the CDR3 is TGTGCCAGTAGGGGGACCGGGTCTCGACCCCGAGAGCGCTATGGCTACACCTTC. J is TRBJ1-2 and V is TRBV19; a possible D gene is TRBD1 (5 bases). V shed 6 bases and J shed 4 bases, with 27 bases lying between them. The germline V gene has CDR1 LNHDA and CDR2 SQIVND (reference sequence). The CDR3 loop spans 18 amino acids.

The chain couples TRBV9 to TRBJ1-4; 7 nucleotides agree with TRBD1. The CDR3 extends over 13 amino acids. Losses at the gene ends were 4 bases for V and 8 bases for J; bases not matched to a gene: 5. Germline V lookup: CDR1 SGDLS, CDR2 YYNGEE. In DNA, the CDR3 is TGTGCCAGCAGCCCCTGGACAGGCGAAAAACTGTTTTTT. Its translation is CASSPWTGEKLFF. The entire variable domain, with the rest obtained from reference TRBV9 and TRBJ1-4, is as follows: DSGVTQTPKHLITATGQRVTLRCSPRSGDLSVYWYQQSLDQGLQFLIQYYNGEERAKGNILERFSAQQFPDLHSELNLSSLELGDSALYFCASSPWTGEKLFFGSGTQLSVL.

The rearrangement joins TRBV6-5 to TRBJ2-1; no definite D call. Trimming took off 6 bases at V and 0 bases at J, with 12 bases between the two ends. CDR3 length: 15 amino acids. Germline-derived CDR1 and CDR2 are MNHEY and SVGAGI. The CDR3 DNA reads as TGTGCCAGCAGCCGACCCGAGAGCTCCTACAATGAGCAGTTCTTC. This gives the protein CASSRPESSYNEQFF.

The CDR3 sequence is CASRVDTQPQHF. In DNA form, the CDR3 reads TGTGCCAGCAGGGTTGACACTCAGCCCCAGCATTTT. V usage is TRBV12-3 or TRBV12-4 and J usage is TRBJ1-5; unclear D gene. V lost 6 bases to trimming and J lost 6 bases, with 9 bases between them. The length of the CDR3 is 12 residues.

Remarks on this clone: This may be a read error, as it is one base from a much larger clone. This chain joins TRBV5-5 and TRBJ1-1; D gene unclear. The V end was cut by 2 bases, the J end by 4 bases, with 6 bases between. CDR3 length: 12 amino acids. Germline CDR1 reads SGHKS; CDR2 reads YYEKEE (reference sequence). The CDR3 nucleotides read TGTGCCAGCAGCTTACTTGGCACTGAAGCTTTCTTT. Its translation: CASSLLGTEAFF.